The rows below give T cell receptor beta chains drawn from one sample of a study of shared T cell receptors in the human thymus. Libraries were prepared by immunoSEQ multiplex PCR; TCRdb keeps only in-frame clonotypes and omits some of them. This sample has around 340,000 clones, with 85% to 95% found just once. The sample taken for sequencing was thymocytes. These TCRs come from a human donor. Each CDR3 is given with its conserved first and last residue. A D gene is named only where the DNA matches it firmly. The size of a clone is reported for some rows only, either as once, few or many, or as a class for expanded clones.

J gene,V gene,clone size,D gene,CDR3 DNA,CDR3 protein
TRBJ2-7,TRBV7-9,-,TRBD2,TGTGCCAGCGGCCGGGCGGGAGGTGGGGACGAGCAGTACTTC,CASGRAGGGDEQYF
TRBJ2-1,TRBV19,-,-,TGTGCCAGCGCCGGGAGCGGACGACTGGGCTATGAGCAGTTCTTC,CASAGSGRLGYEQFF
TRBJ2-1,TRBV19,-,TRBD2,TGTGCCAGTAAGGAAGGGGCTAGCGGGACCTACAATGAGCAGTTCTTC,CASKEGASGTYNEQFF
TRBJ2-5,TRBV29-1,-,TRBD1,TGCAGCGCGCTTGGACAGGGTGTCGGGACCCAGTACTTC,CSALGQGVGTQYF
TRBJ1-4,TRBV7-7,-,-,TGTGCTAGCAGCTTAGCCCCGGGCTTTGAAGAAAAACTGTTTTTT,CASSLAPGFEEKLFF
TRBJ2-5,TRBV2,once,TRBD2,TGTGCCAGCTTTGCGGGAGGGCGCGGAAGGACCCAGTACTTC,CASFAGGRGRTQYF
TRBJ1-1,TRBV9,once,TRBD1,TGTGCCAGCAGCCTCCGAGCGGAGGCAGGGGGAACCCTTATGAACACTGAAGCTTTCTTT,CASSLRAEAGGTLMNTEAFF
TRBJ2-7,TRBV28,-,-,TGTGCCAGCAGTTTATTGGCCCCGAGTGGTCAGGGCGGCTACGAGCAGTACTTC,CASSLLAPSGQGGYEQYF
TRBJ2-2,TRBV5-1,-,TRBD2,TGCGCCAGCAGCTTCGCTAGCGGGGGGTTCGCGAACACCGGGGAGCTGTTTTTT,CASSFASGGFANTGELFF
TRBJ1-2,TRBV6-4,-,TRBD1,TGTGCCAGCAGTGACTCGGGACAGGGGTCCTATGGCTACACCTTC,CASSDSGQGSYGYTF
TRBJ2-5,TRBV6-5,few,-,TGTGCCAGCAGTTACGCTGTAAGAGAGACCCAGTACTTC,CASSYAVRETQYF